These 25 T cell receptor beta chains came from one sample sequenced in a study of blood T cell repertoires in COVID-19. The assay was immunoSEQ multiplex PCR, and TCRdb's table has in-frame clones only and misses some. The sample shows more than 200,000 clones, approximately 86% of them seen only once. The sample taken for sequencing was peripheral blood. The receptors here all came from a woman of 80 years or more with active or convalescent COVID-19.

The chain joins TRBV15 to TRBJ2-2; D might be TRBD2 (5 bases). Per the germline V gene, CDR1 is LNHNV and CDR2 is YYDKDF (reference sequence). V gave up 0 bases and J gave up 6 bases, with 11 bases separating them. This CDR3 comprises 15 residues. In DNA, the CDR3 is TGTGCCACCAGCAGAGATCGGGGTGTCGCCGGGGAGCTGTTTTTT. Encoded protein: CATSRDRGVAGELFF.

This clone was detected a few times. The chain couples TRBV3-1 (or the pseudogene TRBV3-2) to TRBJ1-1, with 8 bases aligning to TRBD1. There are 14 residues in the CDR3. Trimming removed 10 bases from V and 2 bases from J; junction bases left unmatched: 9. The germline CDR1 and CDR2 sequences are LGHDT and YNNKEL (reference sequence). CDR3 region: CATRAPGGNTEAFF. For the CDR3, the DNA is TGTGCCACAAGGGCGCCAGGGGGCAACACTGAAGCTTTCTTT.

In this sample, this clone turned up a few times. V usage is TRBV3-1 (or the pseudogene TRBV3-2) and J usage is TRBJ2-5; D unresolved. The CDR3 loop spans 13 amino acids. Germline assignment: CDR1 LGHDT and CDR2 YNNKEL (reference sequence). Deletions cut 3 bases from V and 4 bases from J, with 9 bases between. This CDR3 is CASSQGHIETQYF. CDR3 sequence (DNA): TGTGCCAGCAGCCAGGGCCATATAGAGACCCAGTACTTC.

The rearrangement joins TRBV7-2 to TRBJ1-2; a weak D match, TRBD1 (6 bases). The V and J ends lost 5 bases and 4 bases respectively, with 8 bases between them. Germline assignment: CDR1 SGHTA and CDR2 FQGNSA. CDR3 length equals 12 residues. CDR3 in amino acids: CASSADSYGYTF. CDR3 DNA: TGTGCCAGCAGCGCGGACAGCTATGGCTACACCTTC.

This clone was seen once. V and J are TRBV29-1 and TRBJ2-2; 7 bases map to TRBD2. The germline gives CDR1 SQVTM, CDR2 ANQGSEA. V gave up 8 bases and J gave up 4 bases; unmatched junction bases: 7. The CDR3 covers 13 residues. The CDR3 loop is CSSSGGSTGELFF. DNA for the CDR3: TGCAGCTCTTCCGGGGGGAGCACCGGGGAGCTGTTTTTT.

This clone was detected only once. V gene TRBV9 combines with J gene TRBJ2-2; D might be TRBD2 (5 bases). Trimming removed 1 base from V and 0 bases from J, with 10 bases in between. CDR1 is SGDLS, CDR2 YYNGEE, per germline. CDR3 size: 16 residues. Here the CDR3 DNA reads TGTGCCAGCAGCGTATTGGCGACTACGAACACCGGGGAGCTGTTTTTT. Amino acids: CASSVLATTNTGELFF.

This chain uses TRBV2 with TRBJ2-1; TRBD2 agrees at 7 bases. The CDR3 extends over 15 amino acids. The junction had 7 bases not matched to a gene; V was cut back by 3 bases and J by 5 bases. Looked up from germline, CDR1 is SNHLY and CDR2 is FYNNEI. The CDR3 loop is CASSDWASGDNEQFF. The DNA for the CDR3 is TGTGCCAGCAGTGATTGGGCTAGCGGAGACAATGAGCAGTTCTTC.

The V and J genes are TRBV18 and TRBJ2-7, with 8 bases aligning to TRBD2. The CDR3 extends over 14 amino acids. Germline V gene lookup returns CDR1 KGHSH and CDR2 LQKENI. V lost 3 bases, J lost 5 bases, and 6 bases stayed unmatched. The CDR3: CASSPREGGDEQYF. The CDR3 DNA sequence: TGTGCCAGCTCACCTCGGGAGGGAGGCGACGAGCAGTACTTC.

A remark on this clone: Different DNA sequences within this sample yield the same CDR3. The V gene is TRBV20-1, the J gene TRBJ1-2; 7 bases are a match to TRBD1. The CDR3 extends over 12 amino acids. In germline, CDR1 is DFQATT, CDR2 SNEGSKA (reference sequence). The J segment lost 7 bases and the V segment lost 3 bases, leaving 5 bases of the junction unmatched. As DNA, the CDR3 is TGCAGTGCTAGTAGACAGGGTGTTGGCTACACCTTC. It is translated as CSASRQGVGYTF.

This chain connects TRBV2 to TRBJ1-5; unclear D gene. The CDR3 covers 15 residues. V lost 1 base and J 2 bases, leaving 9 bases between the germline ends. The germline gives CDR1 SNHLY, CDR2 FYNNEI. The CDR3 here is CASSEERTGNQPQHF. CDR3 coding DNA: TGTGCCAGCAGTGAAGAGAGAACAGGCAATCAGCCCCAGCATTTT.

The V gene is TRBV27, the J gene TRBJ2-2, with TRBD2 matching 7 bases. In germline, CDR1 is MNHEY, CDR2 SMNVEV (reference sequence). The CDR3 contains 15 residues. The V and J ends lost 1 base and 7 bases, in that order; junction bases with no gene match: 6. In DNA form, the CDR3 reads TGTGCCAGCAGTTTATTATTTGGGGGGGGCGGGGAGCTGTTTTTT. Its translation is CASSLLFGGGGELFF.

The chain has TRBV10-3 and TRBJ1-4; no firm D call. CDR3 length: 16 amino acids. Per the germline V gene, CDR1 is ENHRY and CDR2 is SYGVKD. Trimming cost V 7 bases and J 5 bases, with 20 bases left between them. The CDR3 is CAITQPAEAKNEKLFF. The CDR3 DNA reads as TGTGCCATCACCCAACCCGCAGAGGCTAAAAATGAAAAACTGTTTTTT.

CDR3 nucleotide sequence: TGTGCCACACGAAACAGATTCATGAACACTGAAGCTTTCTTT. This sequence encodes CATRNRFMNTEAFF. V gene TRBV2 combines with J gene TRBJ1-1, with no clear D. V gave up 10 bases and J gave up 0 bases, with 15 bases separating them. This CDR3 spans 14 amino acids. From germline, CDR1 is SNHLY and CDR2 FYNNEI. The full variable domain, rest sourced from reference TRBV2 and TRBJ1-1, is EPEVTQTPSHQVTQMGQEVILRCVPISNHLYFYWYRQILGQKVEFLVSFYNNEISEKSEIFDDQFSVERPDGSNFTLKIRSTKLEDSAMYFCATRNRFMNTEAFFGQGTRLTVV.

This chain joins TRBV6-2 or TRBV6-3 and TRBJ2-7, with 11 bases matching TRBD2. After removal of 2 bases from V and 4 bases from J, the junction contained 4 bases not matched to a gene. There are 15 residues in the CDR3. Germline V gives CDR1 MNHEY, CDR2 SVGEGT. CDR3 nucleotides: TGTGCCAGCAGTTACCCCGGACTAGCGGGTTACGAGCAGTACTTC. Protein sequence: CASSYPGLAGYEQYF.

The chain combines TRBV6-1 with TRBJ1-5; the D gene is possibly TRBD1 (6 bases). The V gene lost 4 bases and the J gene lost 5 bases, with 18 bases spanning the gap. Germline V gene sequence: CDR1 MNHNS, CDR2 SASEGT. This CDR3 is built from 16 residues. CDR3 nucleotide sequence: TGTGCCAGCAGTGCATCCTCTGGGGGCTTAGATCAGCCCCAGCATTTT. Translated: CASSASSGGLDQPQHF.

This clone has a single count. The chain joins TRBV5-4 to TRBJ2-1; 8 nucleotides align to TRBD1. The CDR3 spans 13 residues. Germline V CDR1 and CDR2: SGHNT, YYREEE (reference sequence). With V trimmed by 4 bases and J by 6 bases, 3 bases remained unmatched. The chain's CDR3 is CASSPGQVNEQFF. The CDR3 DNA follows: TGTGCCAGCAGCCCGGGACAGGTCAATGAGCAGTTCTTC.

This chain uses TRBV19 with TRBJ2-5; 13 positions match TRBD2. V was clipped by 7 bases and J by 2 bases; unmatched bases: 7. The CDR3 has 16 amino acids. Germline loops: CDR1 LNHDA, CDR2 SQIVND (reference sequence). CDR3 sequence: CASTKTSGRPQETQYF. CDR3 bases: TGTGCCAGTACAAAGACTAGCGGGAGGCCTCAAGAGACCCAGTACTTC. The full variable domain, in which reference TRBV19 and TRBJ2-5 provide the parts outside the CDR3, is DGGITQSPKYLFRKEGQNVTLSCEQNLNHDAMYWYRQDPGQGLRLIYYSQIVNDFQKGDIAEGYSVSREKKESFPLTVTSAQKNPTAFYLCASTKTSGRPQETQYFGPGTRLLVL.

This chain links TRBV10-2 with TRBJ2-3, with 8 positions matching TRBD2. CDR3 size: 16 residues. The junction had 14 bases not matched to a gene; V was cut back by 6 bases and J by 6 bases. CDR1 WSHSY and CDR2 SAAADI come from the germline V gene. The CDR3 here is CASSPATSGALDTQYF. The CDR3 DNA reads TGCGCCAGCAGCCCAGCAACTAGCGGTGCGTTGGATACGCAGTATTTT.

The chain is built from TRBV9 and TRBJ2-5; D gene unclear. Trimming stripped 1 base from V and 4 bases from J, with 8 bases between. Germline V lookup: CDR1 SGDLS, CDR2 YYNGEE. The length of the CDR3 is 13 residues. This chain's CDR3 is CASSVTSSETQYF. The CDR3 region has the DNA TGTGCCAGCAGCGTAACGAGCTCAGAGACCCAGTACTTC.

The chain recombines TRBV5-4 with TRBJ1-6, with D maybe TRBD1 (6 bases). This CDR3 contains 18 residues. Germline V gives CDR1 SGHNT, CDR2 YYREEE (reference sequence). With 0 bases removed from V and 4 bases from J, the gap between germline ends came to 17 bases. CDR3 sequence reads: CASSLGTAGVGYNSPLHF. The CDR3 DNA follows: TGTGCCAGCAGCTTGGGGACCGCAGGGGTAGGGTATAATTCACCCCTCCACTTT.

The J gene is TRBJ1-5, the V gene TRBV6-5; 10 bases are shared with TRBD1. This CDR3 has 16 residues. J lost 8 bases, V lost 1 base, and 8 bases had no gene match. Germline values: CDR1 MNHEY, CDR2 SVGAGI. Written as DNA, the CDR3 is TGTGCCAGCAGTTACTTGGGGGACAGGGGTGTCAAGCCCCAGCATTTT. Protein: CASSYLGDRGVKPQHF.

The chain couples TRBV5-4 to TRBJ2-3; 15 bases are a match to TRBD2. This CDR3 is 16 amino acids long. The J segment lost 8 bases and the V segment lost 4 bases, leaving 8 bases of the junction unmatched. In germline, CDR1 is SGHNT, CDR2 YYREEE (reference sequence). The CDR3 DNA is TGTGCCAGCAGCCCTGGGACTAGCGGGAGGTCGGCTACGCAGTATTTT. It codes for CASSPGTSGRSATQYF.

The CDR3 here is CATSDGATYEQYF. The CDR3 DNA reads as TGTGCCACCAGTGATGGGGCGACCTACGAGCAGTACTTC. The gene calls are TRBV24-1 and TRBJ2-7; D may be TRBD1 (5 bases). The CDR3 spans 13 residues. Trimming took 3 bases from V and 2 from J, leaving 7 bases between them. The V gene's germline CDR1 is KGHDR and CDR2 SFDVKD.

V gene TRBV2 combines with J gene TRBJ2-7, with 8 positions matching TRBD1. V trimming: 5 bases; J trimming: 2 bases; junction bases outside the gene matches: 5. In germline, CDR1 is SNHLY, CDR2 FYNNEI. CDR3 length: 14 residues. The CDR3 loop reads CASSKQGGTYEQYF. The DNA of the CDR3 is TGTGCCAGCAGTAAACAGGGGGGTACCTACGAGCAGTACTTC.

The chain joins TRBV19 to TRBJ1-5; a possible D gene is TRBD1 (6 bases). The CDR3 is 13 amino acids. The germline V gene has CDR1 LNHDA and CDR2 SQIVND (reference sequence). The V gene lost 5 bases and the J gene lost 5 bases, with 10 bases spanning the gap. In DNA form, the CDR3 reads TGTGCCAGTAGTGGGGGGGCTGATCAGCCCCAGCATTTT. Its protein is CASSGGADQPQHF.